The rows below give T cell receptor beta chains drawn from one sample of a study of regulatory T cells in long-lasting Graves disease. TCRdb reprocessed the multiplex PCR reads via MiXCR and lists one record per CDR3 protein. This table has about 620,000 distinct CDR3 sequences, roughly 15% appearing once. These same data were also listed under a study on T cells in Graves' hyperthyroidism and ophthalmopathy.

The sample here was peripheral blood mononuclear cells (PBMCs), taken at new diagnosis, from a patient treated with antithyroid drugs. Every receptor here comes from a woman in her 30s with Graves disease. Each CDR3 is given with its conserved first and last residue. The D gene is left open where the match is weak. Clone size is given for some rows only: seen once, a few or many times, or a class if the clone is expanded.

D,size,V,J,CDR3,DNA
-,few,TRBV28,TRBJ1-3,CASSLVPVGGQDTIYF,TGTGCCAGCAGTTTAGTCCCGGTGGGGGGGCAAGACACCATATATTTT
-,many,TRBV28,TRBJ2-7,CASSLDSPGPNEQYF,TGTGCCAGCAGCCTAGACAGCCCGGGACCAAACGAGCAGTACTTC
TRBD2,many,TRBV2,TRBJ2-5,CASSRGTGTSVQETQYF,TGTGCCAGCAGTAGAGGGACCGGGACTAGCGTTCAAGAGACCCAGTACTTC
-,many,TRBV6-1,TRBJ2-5,CASSPEAGGRTQYF,TGTGCCAGCAGTCCGGAGGCTGGAGGGAGGACCCAGTACTTC
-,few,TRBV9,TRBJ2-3,CASSVPPTRRGTDTQYF,TGTGCCAGCAGCGTACCCCCGACTCGGCGGGGCACAGATACGCAGTATTTT
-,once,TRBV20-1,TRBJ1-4,CSATSRGTTTNEKLFF,TGCAGTGCTACTTCGAGGGGTACCACAACTAATGAAAAACTGTTTTTT
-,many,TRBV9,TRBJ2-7,CASSPDGYEQYF,TGTGCCAGCAGCCCAGACGGCTACGAGCAGTACTTC
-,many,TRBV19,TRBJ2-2,CASRTGTNTGELFF,TGTGCCAGCAGAACCGGGACAAACACCGGGGAGCTGTTTTTT
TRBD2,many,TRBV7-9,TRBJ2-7,CASSERTSGRYEQYF,TGTGCCAGCAGCGAGAGGACTAGCGGGCGGTACGAGCAGTACTTC
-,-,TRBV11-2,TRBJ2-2,CASSFDRTHGELFF,TGTGCCAGCAGCTTTGACAGGACCCACGGGGAGCTGTTTTTT
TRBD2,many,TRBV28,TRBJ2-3,CASSLGTSGSPAVRDTQYF,TGTGCCAGCAGTTTAGGGACTAGCGGGAGTCCGGCAGTAAGAGATACGCAGTATTTT
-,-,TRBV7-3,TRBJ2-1,CASSFGGDEQLF,TGTGCCAGCAGCTTCGGTGGGGATGAGCAGCTCTTC
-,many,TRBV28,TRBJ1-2,CASSLGEGMMGYTF,TGTGCCAGCAGTTTAGGGGAGGGGATGATGGGCTACACCTTC
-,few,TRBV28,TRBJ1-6,CASTSLSGYNSPLHF,TGTGCCAGCACCAGTCTATCAGGGTATAATTCACCCCTCCACTTT
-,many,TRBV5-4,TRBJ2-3,CASSPPLGTDTQYF,TGTGCCAGCAGCCCACCTCTGGGCACAGATACGCAGTATTTT
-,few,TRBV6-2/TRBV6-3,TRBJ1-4,CASSYSIRAPNEKLFF,TGTGCCAGCAGTTACTCGATCAGGGCTCCTAATGAAAAACTGTTTTTT
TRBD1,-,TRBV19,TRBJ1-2,CASRPVTSGQGGYGYTF,TGTGCCAGCAGGCCAGTCACCTCGGGACAGGGGGGCTATGGCTACACCTTC
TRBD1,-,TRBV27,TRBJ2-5,CASSLRDRVVGTQYF,TGTGCCAGCAGTCTCCGGGACAGGGTAGTTGGGACCCAGTACTTC
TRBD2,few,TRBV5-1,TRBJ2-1,CASSLRSWGPGTSGYYNEQFF,TGCGCCAGCAGCTTGAGGTCGTGGGGGCCGGGGACTAGCGGCTACTACAATGAGCAGTTCTTC
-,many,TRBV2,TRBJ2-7,CASSENRVTYEQYF,TGTGCCAGCAGCGAAAACAGGGTAACCTACGAGCAGTACTTC
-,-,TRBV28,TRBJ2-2,CASSFSRNDGELFF,TGTGCCAGCAGTTTCTCCCGCAACGACGGGGAGCTGTTTTTT
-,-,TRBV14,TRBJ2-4,CASSPWDLGKNIQYF,TGTGCCAGCAGCCCCTGGGACCTTGGCAAAAACATTCAGTACTTC
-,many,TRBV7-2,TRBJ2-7,CASSSPGADPYEQYF,TGTGCCAGCAGCTCCCCTGGGGCCGATCCCTACGAGCAGTACTTC
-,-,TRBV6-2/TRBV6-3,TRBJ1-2,CASSYPHGIEGGYTF,TGTGCCAGCAGTTACCCCCACGGGATTGAGGGGGGCTACACCTTC
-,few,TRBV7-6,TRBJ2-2,CASSYKTGTMGSGELFF,TGTGCCAGCAGTTACAAAACCGGGACAATGGGGTCCGGGGAGCTGTTTTTT
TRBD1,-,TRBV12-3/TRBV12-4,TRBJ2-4,CASSPEGQGAPKNIQYF,TGTGCCAGCAGTCCCGAGGGACAGGGGGCGCCCAAAAACATTCAGTACTTC
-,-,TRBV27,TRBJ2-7,CASSLTRGFYEQYF,TGTGCCAGCAGTTTAACACGGGGCTTCTACGAGCAGTACTTC